These 4 T cell receptor beta chains originate from one sample sequenced in a study of blood T cell repertoires in COVID-19. Clones were sequenced by immunoSEQ multiplex PCR, and TCRdb holds only the in-frame ones, with some missing. The data contain approximately 200,000 clones, 84% of them singletons. The sample was PBMCs or T cells enriched from blood (not recorded which). The receptors were gathered from a man in his forties who had recovered from COVID-19.

V and J are TRBV3-1 (or the pseudogene TRBV3-2) and TRBJ1-1; 8 bases align to TRBD1. Losses at the gene ends were 4 bases for V and 10 bases for J; bases not matched to a gene: 8. This CDR3 is 13 amino acids long. CDR1 and CDR2 from the germline V gene are LGHDT and YNNKEL (reference sequence). For the CDR3, the DNA is TGTGCCAGCAGCCCTCAGGGGGCGCAGCGAGCTTTCTTT. Its translation is CASSPQGAQRAFF.

This clone turned up a few times. The genes are TRBV6-5 and TRBJ2-7, with D possibly being TRBD1 (6 bases). V dropped 6 bases and J dropped 4 bases, with 13 bases sitting between them. Germline V gene lookup returns CDR1 MNHEY and CDR2 SVGAGI. The CDR3 is 13 amino acids. In DNA form, the CDR3 reads TGTGCCAGCAGACCGGGACAAGGGTACGAGCAGTACTTC. Amino acids: CASRPGQGYEQYF.

Only a few counts were recorded for this clone. V and J are TRBV7-2 and TRBJ1-2; 8 nucleotides align to TRBD1. The CDR3 extends over 16 amino acids. Losses at the gene ends were 5 bases for V and 8 bases for J; bases not matched to a gene: 16. Looked up from germline, CDR1 is SGHTA and CDR2 is FQGNSA. DNA of the CDR3: TGTGCCAGCAGCCAGGGACAGGCTTCAAGGCTGTGGGGCTACACCTTC. Its protein is CASSQGQASRLWGYTF.

The chain joins TRBV19 to TRBJ2-1; 7 nucleotides agree with TRBD2. The CDR3 length is 13 residues. Germline CDR1 and CDR2: LNHDA and SQIVND (reference sequence). V shed 11 bases and J 7 bases; nucleotides not matched to a gene: 11. CDR3 protein: CAVSPQRGNEQFF. DNA of the CDR3: TGTGCCGTCTCTCCGCAGCGGGGTAATGAGCAGTTCTTC. Variable domain in full (rest from reference TRBV19 and TRBJ2-1): DGGITQSPKYLFRKEGQNVTLSCEQNLNHDAMYWYRQDPGQGLRLIYYSQIVNDFQKGDIAEGYSVSREKKESFPLTVTSAQKNPTAFYLCAVSPQRGNEQFFGPGTRLTVL.